This record covers a single TCR beta chain. What this receptor recognizes is not known. No qualities accompany the bases; no much larger clone lies one base away. These data belong to a study of blood T cell repertoires in COVID-19 (TCRdb year 2020). In terms of the full investigation: Collaborator samples came from the United States, Italy and Spain and covered acute and convalescent phases of COVID-19. Samples were obtained from the ongoing ImmuneRACE study (first 160 participants) and from over 1,000 subjects provided by 6 global collaborators. Where HLA class I and class II types were available, the types were taken from metadata supplied by the sample provider, not from assay-based typing. The material from the prospective study consisted of cDNA or gDNA derived from T cells, B-cell-depleted T cells, or PBMCs. The repertoires were released in a freely available public database meant as a resource for research on the immune response to SARS-CoV-2. Nearly every sample came with metadata listing a de-identified subject ID, COVID-19 status, age in years and sex. The dataset comprised deeply sampled blood TCRbeta repertoires from subjects exposed to, actively infected with, or recovered from COVID-19. Summary of the overall study and its limitations: The quantity of clinical and demographic metadata differed by source and by participant and was supplied without curation.

TCRbeta CDR3 regions were amplified from genomic DNA by means of the immunoSEQ Assay, a bias-controlled multiplex PCR. The authors' pipeline ran thus. The number of nucleated cells in each sample was estimated by amplification of reference gene primers within the assay. To quantify the absolute abundance of each unique TCRbeta CDR3 rearrangement, sequence reads were collapsed and filtered. For each sample, productive Simpson clonality was calculated as the square root of Simpson's diversity index over productive rearrangements. The clones in this table, taken by TCRdb from immuneACCESS, are in-frame only. Not every clone is retained; where verified, under half of the shortfall comes from an unresolved V gene, and the cause of the rest is unknown. That table furnishes V, J and clone size, whereas the DNA furnished D and trimming. Recorded for this sample are over 200,000 clones; 88% of them occurred a single time. The ten most abundant clones make up about 0.7% of the sample.

The collaborating institutions used their own protocols to collect whole blood in K2EDTA tubes. For TCRbeta analysis, collaborators shipped samples as frozen whole blood, isolated PBMCs, or DNA extracted from either of those sample types. Trimming takes 4 bases from V and 2 bases from J, and the germline ends sit 11 bases apart. The germline V gene (reference sequence) gives CDR1 as MNHEY and CDR2 as SMNVEV. From its cysteine to its phenylalanine, the CDR3 spans 14 amino acids. The only DNA kept is the CDR3, 42 bases in frame from the first base. The V gene is TRBV27 and the J gene is TRBJ1-1; a tentative D call is TRBD1 (6 bases match). The sequence was obtained from a human donor in a cohort sampled during active COVID-19. The sample consisted of peripheral blood. The CDR3 corresponds to CASSWGQKNTEAFF. The base sequence is TGTGCCAGCAGTTGGGGACAAAAAAACACTGAAGCTTTCTTT.